A single sample is the source of the 20 T cell receptor beta chains below, sequenced in a study of blood T cell repertoires in COVID-19. Sequencing used immunoSEQ multiplex PCR; TCRdb keeps in-frame clones, though not all of them. Here the sample spans about 47,000 clones, 65% to 85% being singletons. The sample was peripheral blood. The receptor source for this set is a woman over 75 with COVID-19, enrolled during active disease.

V usage is TRBV6-5 and J usage is TRBJ1-1, with TRBD1 matching over 7 bases. The V gene end was trimmed by 5 bases and the J gene end by 5 bases; junction bases not matched to a gene: 8. This CDR3 spans 14 amino acids. CDR1 is MNHEY and CDR2 is SVGAGI in the germline V gene. The CDR3 spells CASSRDRVRTEAFF. The DNA of the CDR3 is TGTGCCAGCAGTAGAGACAGGGTGAGAACTGAAGCTTTCTTT.

The V gene is TRBV28, the J gene TRBJ1-2, with D maybe TRBD1 (6 bases). Germline assignment: CDR1 MDHEN and CDR2 SYDVKM. V lost 6 bases, J lost 2 bases, and 7 bases lay in between. There are 12 residues in the CDR3. The DNA of the CDR3 is TGTGCCAGCAGAAGGGGGAACTATGGCTACACCTTC. Residues: CASRRGNYGYTF.

This chain links TRBV15 with TRBJ2-2; D call uncertain. Deletions cut 3 bases from V and 4 bases from J, with 9 bases between. The germline gives CDR1 LNHNV, CDR2 YYDKDF (reference sequence). The CDR3 runs to 14 residues. The CDR3 DNA reads as TGTGCCACCAGCAGTGGTTCGGGCACCGGGGAGCTGTTTTTT. It is translated as CATSSGSGTGELFF.

The genes are TRBV9 and TRBJ2-1, with D tentatively TRBD1 (7 bases). There are 16 residues in the CDR3. Germline V lookup: CDR1 SGDLS, CDR2 YYNGEE. The germline V and J ends were trimmed by 5 bases and 3 bases, with 18 bases remaining between them. DNA for the CDR3: TGTGCCAGCAGTGGAGGGGGCAGGGTAGGCTACAATGAGCAGTTCTTC. Its protein product is CASSGGGRVGYNEQFF.

This chain links TRBV6-4 with TRBJ2-1, with 8 bases identical to TRBD2. Trimming cost V 0 bases and J 5 bases; bases outside gene matches: 9. The CDR3 contains 17 residues. Germline V gives CDR1 MRHNA, CDR2 SNTAGT. The DNA of the CDR3 is TGTGCCAGCAGTGACTCTGGCGGGGGGAGGGCACACAATGAGCAGTTCTTC. It is translated as CASSDSGGGRAHNEQFF.

CDR3 region: CASSQSLGGLAGTYEQYF. The CDR3 DNA reads TGTGCCAGCAGCCAATCCTTGGGCGGACTAGCGGGAACCTACGAGCAGTACTTC. The chain is built from TRBV4-2 and TRBJ2-7, with 12 bases lining up with TRBD2. CDR1 and CDR2 (germline): LGHNA, YNFKEQ. The CDR3 is 18 residues long. J gave up 2 bases and V 2 bases, and 10 bases lay outside the gene matches.

In this sample, this clone turned up a few times. The chain uses TRBV7-2 and TRBJ2-7, with TRBD2 identical over 11 bases. CDR3 length: 15 residues. CDR1 and CDR2 from the germline V gene are SGHTA and FQGNSA. Germline trimming cut 6 bases from V and 4 bases from J; bases unmatched to any gene: 8. The CDR3: CASRPTSGRKYEQYF. CDR3 DNA: TGTGCCAGCAGGCCTACTAGCGGGAGAAAGTACGAGCAGTACTTC.

This clone is classed as medium-sized. The rearrangement links TRBV7-8 to TRBJ2-1; possible D gene TRBD1, 6 bases. Deletions cut 5 bases from V and 0 bases from J, with 35 bases between. This CDR3 is 23 amino acids long. CDR1 is SGHVS and CDR2 is FQNEAQ in the germline V gene. The CDR3 loop is CASSLSAWGRPSRAVSSYNEQFF. The CDR3 region has the DNA TGTGCCAGCAGCCTCTCCGCGTGGGGGCGTCCTTCGAGGGCGGTAAGCTCCTACAATGAGCAGTTCTTC.

V is TRBV19 and J is TRBJ2-1; D might be TRBD2 (5 bases). CDR1 LNHDA and CDR2 SQIVND come from the germline V gene (reference sequence). V was shortened by 8 bases and J by 8 bases, with 16 bases between the two germline ends. The CDR3 is 13 amino acids. The DNA of the CDR3 is TGTGCCAGTGGAACGTTTAGCGTCCATGAGCAGTTCTTC. Residues: CASGTFSVHEQFF.

V usage is TRBV7-6 and J usage is TRBJ2-4; TRBD2 matches 13 bases. Germline CDR1 SGHVS, CDR2 FNYEAQ. CDR3 size: 19 residues. The ends lost 5 bases at V and 0 bases at J; junction bases unmatched: 10. CDR3 nucleotide sequence: TGTGCCAGCAGCGTCGAACTAGCGGGAGGGCCTACAGCCAAAAACATTCAGTACTTC. Its translation: CASSVELAGGPTAKNIQYF.

The chain has TRBV19 and TRBJ2-1, with TRBD1 matching over 7 bases. This CDR3 has 17 amino acids. Per germline, CDR1 LNHDA and CDR2 SQIVND (reference sequence). V was pared by 5 bases and J by 9 bases, with 19 bases of the junction left unmatched. CDR3 nucleotides: TGTGCCAGTAGTTATATCAGGACAGGTAGGTCCTCGGGTGAGCAGTTCTTC. Protein product: CASSYIRTGRSSGEQFF.

The chain joins TRBV7-8 to TRBJ2-1; a possible D gene is TRBD2 (5 bases). The V end lost 5 bases, the J end lost 10 bases, and 12 bases lay between the germline ends. The CDR3 consists of 12 residues. Germline V gene sequence: CDR1 SGHVS, CDR2 FQNEAQ. CDR3 loop: CASSRQEREQFF. CDR3 nucleotides: TGTGCCAGCAGCCGTCAGGAGCGGGAGCAGTTCTTC.

V is TRBV25-1 and J is TRBJ2-7, with TRBD1 as a possible D gene (6 bases). Germline V gives CDR1 MGHDK, CDR2 SYGVNS. The CDR3 consists of 14 residues. V was pared by 6 bases and J by 6 bases, with 18 bases between. Here the CDR3 reads CASRKTGNWVEQYF. CDR3 nucleotide sequence: TGTGCCAGCAGAAAAACAGGGAATTGGGTCGAGCAGTACTTC.

The V and J genes are TRBV7-9 and TRBJ1-2; 10 bases fit TRBD1. Germline CDR1 reads SEHNR; CDR2 reads FQNEAQ (reference sequence). The CDR3 extends over 18 amino acids. The V gene end was trimmed by 3 bases and the J gene end by 0 bases; junction bases not matched to a gene: 10. The CDR3 loop reads CASSFDGTGAPSNYGYTF. DNA of the CDR3: TGTGCCAGCAGCTTCGACGGGACAGGGGCACCATCTAACTATGGCTACACCTTC.

This clone was counted only a few times. The chain has TRBV6-6 and TRBJ1-5; maybe TRBD1 (5 bases). CDR3 length: 15 amino acids. Looked up from germline, CDR1 is MNHNY and CDR2 is SVGAGI (reference sequence). V lost 2 bases to trimming and J lost 1 base, with 9 bases between them. This chain's CDR3 is CASSYGRQSNQPQHF. CDR3 DNA: TGTGCCAGCAGTTACGGTCGACAGAGCAATCAGCCCCAGCATTTT.

The genes are TRBV19 and TRBJ2-1; TRBD1 is a possible D gene (5 bases). The CDR3 covers 14 residues. Trimming shortened V by 10 bases and J by 3 bases, and 16 bases separated the two germline ends. CDR1 is LNHDA, CDR2 SQIVND, per germline (reference sequence). CDR3 region: CATSWTDIYNEQFF. The CDR3 DNA sequence: TGTGCCACCTCGTGGACGGACATCTACAATGAGCAGTTCTTC. The whole variable domain, filled in from reference TRBV19 and TRBJ2-1, reads DGGITQSPKYLFRKEGQNVTLSCEQNLNHDAMYWYRQDPGQGLRLIYYSQIVNDFQKGDIAEGYSVSREKKESFPLTVTSAQKNPTAFYLCATSWTDIYNEQFFGPGTRLTVL.

The gene calls are TRBV14 and TRBJ2-1; tentatively, D is TRBD2 (6 bases). CDR1 and CDR2 from the germline V gene are SGHDN and FVKESK. V lost 3 bases and J lost 5, with 14 bases in between. The CDR3 extends over 15 amino acids. The CDR3 protein is CASSQKGLTNNEQFF. The CDR3 nucleotides read TGTGCCAGCAGCCAGAAGGGACTGACAAACAATGAGCAGTTCTTC.

This clone appeared a few times. This chain uses TRBV30 with TRBJ2-1, with 13 bases fitting TRBD2. The V and J ends lost 0 bases and 4 bases, in that order; junction bases with no gene match: 6. CDR3 length: 17 residues. The germline V gene encodes CDR1 GTSNPN and CDR2 SVGIG (reference sequence). The CDR3 loop reads CAWSVLAGGFSYNEQFF. CDR3 bases: TGTGCCTGGAGTGTACTAGCGGGAGGGTTTTCTTACAATGAGCAGTTCTTC.

The chain combines TRBV7-9 with TRBJ2-6, with D unresolved. CDR3 length equals 15 residues. Germline V CDR1 and CDR2: SEHNR, FQNEAQ (reference sequence). Deletions cut 3 bases from V and 2 bases from J, with 8 bases between. The CDR3 DNA reads TGTGCCAGCAGCTTTTTGTTCGCTGGGGCCAACGTCCTGACTTTC. It specifies CASSFLFAGANVLTF.

This clone was recorded a few times. The V call is TRBV7-3, the J call TRBJ2-1; TRBD2 matches 13 bases. V dropped 4 bases and J dropped 4; count of bases not matched to a gene: 1. The germline V gene encodes CDR1 SGHTA and CDR2 FQGTGA. The CDR3 has 15 amino acids. This CDR3 reads CASSSGLAGYNEQFF. The DNA of the CDR3 is TGTGCCAGCAGCTCGGGACTAGCGGGGTACAATGAGCAGTTCTTC.